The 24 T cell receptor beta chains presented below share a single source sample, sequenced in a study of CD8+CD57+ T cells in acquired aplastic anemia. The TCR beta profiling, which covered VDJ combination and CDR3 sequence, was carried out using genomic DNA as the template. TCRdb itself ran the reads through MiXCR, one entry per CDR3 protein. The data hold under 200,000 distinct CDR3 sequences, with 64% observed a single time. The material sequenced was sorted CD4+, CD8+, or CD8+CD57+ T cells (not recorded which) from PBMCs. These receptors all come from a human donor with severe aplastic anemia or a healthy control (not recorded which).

CDR3 DNA sequence: TGCAGTGCTAAAGGGACTAGCGGGAGGACCTATGAGCAGTTCTTC. Protein: CSAKGTSGRTYEQFF. The chain recombines TRBV20-1 with TRBJ2-1; 15 bases agree with TRBD2. The CDR3 runs 15 residues. The junction had 6 bases not matched to a gene; V was cut back by 4 bases and J by 8 bases. Germline V gene data show CDR1 as DFQATT and CDR2 as SNEGSKA (reference sequence).

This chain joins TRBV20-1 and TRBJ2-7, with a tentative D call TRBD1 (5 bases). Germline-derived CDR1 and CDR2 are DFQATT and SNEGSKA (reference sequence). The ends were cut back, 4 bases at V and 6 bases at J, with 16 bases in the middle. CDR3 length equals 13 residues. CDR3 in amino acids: CSATSGKDGEQYF. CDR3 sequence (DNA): TGCAGTGCTACATCAGGGAAGGATGGCGAGCAGTACTTC.

CDR3 sequence reads: CASSRNTDMNTEAFF. DNA of the CDR3: TGTGCCAGCAGTCGTAATACAGATATGAACACTGAAGCTTTCTTT. The rearrangement joins TRBV12-3 or TRBV12-4 to TRBJ1-1; no definite D call. The CDR3 consists of 15 residues. The ends were cut back, 5 bases at V and 0 bases at J, with 13 bases in the middle.

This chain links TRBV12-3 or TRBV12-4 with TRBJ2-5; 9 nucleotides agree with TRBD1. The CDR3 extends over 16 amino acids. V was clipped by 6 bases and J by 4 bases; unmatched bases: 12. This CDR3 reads CASSVGPGQGGETQYF. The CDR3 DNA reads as TGTGCCAGCAGCGTGGGCCCGGGACAGGGTGGAGAGACCCAGTACTTC.

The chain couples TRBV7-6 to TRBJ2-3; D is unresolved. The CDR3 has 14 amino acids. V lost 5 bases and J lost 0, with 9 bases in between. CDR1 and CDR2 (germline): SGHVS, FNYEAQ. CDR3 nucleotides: TGTGCCAGCAGCCGAACCCCTAGCACAGATACGCAGTATTTT. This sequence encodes CASSRTPSTDTQYF.

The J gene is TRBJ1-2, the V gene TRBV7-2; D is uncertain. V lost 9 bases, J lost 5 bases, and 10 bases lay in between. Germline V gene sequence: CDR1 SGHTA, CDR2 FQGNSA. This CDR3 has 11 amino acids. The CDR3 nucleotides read TGTGCCAGTAGTCGCAGATATGGCTACACCTTC. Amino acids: CASSRRYGYTF.

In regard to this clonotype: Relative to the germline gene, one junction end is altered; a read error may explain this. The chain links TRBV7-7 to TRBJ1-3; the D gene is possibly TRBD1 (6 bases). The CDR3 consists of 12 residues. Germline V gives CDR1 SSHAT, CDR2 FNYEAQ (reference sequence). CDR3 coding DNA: TGTGCCAGCAGATCTGACCCGCTTCGGGGGCATTTT. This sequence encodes CASRSDPLRGHF. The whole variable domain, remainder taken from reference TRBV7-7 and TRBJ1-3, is GAGVSQSPRYKVTKRGQDVTLRCDPISSHATLYWYQQALGQGPEFLTYFNYEAQPDKSGLPSDRFSAERPEGSISTLTIQRTEQRDSAMYRCASRSDPLRGHFGEGSWLTVV.

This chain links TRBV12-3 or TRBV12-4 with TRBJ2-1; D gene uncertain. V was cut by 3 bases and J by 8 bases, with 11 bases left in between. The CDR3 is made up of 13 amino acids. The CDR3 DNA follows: TGTGCCAGCAGTTTCGTGGCGACGGATGAGCAGTTCTTC. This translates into CASSFVATDEQFF.

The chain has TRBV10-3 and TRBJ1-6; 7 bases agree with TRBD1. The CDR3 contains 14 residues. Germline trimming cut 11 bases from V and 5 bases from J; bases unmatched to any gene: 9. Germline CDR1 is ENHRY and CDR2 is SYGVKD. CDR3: CAARTGAHNSPLHF. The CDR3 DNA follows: TGTGCCGCCCGGACAGGCGCTCATAATTCACCCCTCCACTTT.

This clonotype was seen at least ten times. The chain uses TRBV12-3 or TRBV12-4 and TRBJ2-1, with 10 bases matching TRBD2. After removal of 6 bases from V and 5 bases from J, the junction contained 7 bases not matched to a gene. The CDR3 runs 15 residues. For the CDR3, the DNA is TGTGCCAGCAGCAGAAGGACTAGCGGCGACAATGAGCAGTTCTTC. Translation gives CASSRRTSGDNEQFF.

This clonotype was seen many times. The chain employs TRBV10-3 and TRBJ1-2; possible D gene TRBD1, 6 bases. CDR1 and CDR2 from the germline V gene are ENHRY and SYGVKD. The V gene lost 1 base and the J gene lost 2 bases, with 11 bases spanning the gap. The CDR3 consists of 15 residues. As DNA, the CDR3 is TGTGCCATCAGTGAGTGGGCAGGGGTAAACTATGGCTACACCTTC. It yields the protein CAISEWAGVNYGYTF.

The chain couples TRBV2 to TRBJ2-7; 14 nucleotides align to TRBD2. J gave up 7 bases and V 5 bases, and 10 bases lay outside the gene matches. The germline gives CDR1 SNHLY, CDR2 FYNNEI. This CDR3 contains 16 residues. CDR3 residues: CASSTPGLAGVGEQYF. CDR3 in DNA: TGTGCCAGCAGTACACCGGGACTAGCGGGAGTCGGTGAGCAGTACTTC.

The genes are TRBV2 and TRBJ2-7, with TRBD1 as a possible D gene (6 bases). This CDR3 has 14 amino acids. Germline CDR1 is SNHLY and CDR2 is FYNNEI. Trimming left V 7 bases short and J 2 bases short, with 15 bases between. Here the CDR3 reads CASKTGLGTYEQYF. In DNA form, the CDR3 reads TGTGCCAGCAAAACAGGGCTGGGAACCTACGAGCAGTACTTC.

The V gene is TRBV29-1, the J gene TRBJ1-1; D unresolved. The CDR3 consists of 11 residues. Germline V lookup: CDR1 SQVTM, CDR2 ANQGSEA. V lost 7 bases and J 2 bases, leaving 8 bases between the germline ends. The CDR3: CSGKVNTEAFF. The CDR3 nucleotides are TGCAGCGGGAAAGTTAACACTGAAGCTTTCTTT. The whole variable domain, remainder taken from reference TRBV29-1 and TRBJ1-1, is SAVISQKPSRDICQRGTSLTIQCQVDSQVTMMFWYRQQPGQSLTLIATANQGSEATYESGFVIDKFPISRPNLTFSTLTVSNMSPEDSSIYLCSGKVNTEAFFGQGTRLTVV.

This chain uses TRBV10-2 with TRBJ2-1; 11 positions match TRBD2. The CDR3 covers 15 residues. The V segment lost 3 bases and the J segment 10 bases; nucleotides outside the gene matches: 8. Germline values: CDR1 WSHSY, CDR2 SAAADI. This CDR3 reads CASSEGGSGGEEQFF. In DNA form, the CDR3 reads TGCGCCAGCAGTGAAGGCGGTAGCGGGGGGGAGGAGCAGTTCTTC.

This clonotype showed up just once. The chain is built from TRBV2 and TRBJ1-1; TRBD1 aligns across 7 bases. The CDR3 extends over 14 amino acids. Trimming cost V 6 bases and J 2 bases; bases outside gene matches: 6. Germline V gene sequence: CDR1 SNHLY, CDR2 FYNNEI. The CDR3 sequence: CASSHRGINTEAFF. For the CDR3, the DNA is TGTGCCAGCAGCCACAGGGGAATCAACACTGAAGCTTTCTTT.

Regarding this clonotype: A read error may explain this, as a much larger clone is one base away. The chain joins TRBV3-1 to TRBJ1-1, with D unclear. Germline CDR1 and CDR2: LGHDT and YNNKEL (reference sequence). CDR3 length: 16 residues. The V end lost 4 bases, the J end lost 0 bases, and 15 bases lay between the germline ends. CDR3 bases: TGTGCCAGCAGCCCCGGCAGGAGTGAGATGAACACTGAAGCTTTCTTT. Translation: CASSPGRSEMNTEAFF.

The CDR3 DNA reads TGTGCCAGCAGCTTGGACGGCTCCTACGGAAAATATGGCTACACCTTC. Translated, it gives CASSLDGSYGKYGYTF. The genes are TRBV7-9 and TRBJ1-2; no firm D call. CDR3 length: 16 residues. V was cut by 3 bases and J by 5 bases, with 19 bases left in between. CDR1 SEHNR and CDR2 FQNEAQ come from the germline V gene (reference sequence).

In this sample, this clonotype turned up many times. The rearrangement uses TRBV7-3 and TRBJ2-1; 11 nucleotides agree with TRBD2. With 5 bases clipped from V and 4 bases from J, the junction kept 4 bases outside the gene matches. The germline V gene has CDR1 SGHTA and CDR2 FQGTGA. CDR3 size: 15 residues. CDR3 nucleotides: TGTGCCAGCAGCACTCTAGCGGGGGGTTACAATGAGCAGTTCTTC. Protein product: CASSTLAGGYNEQFF.

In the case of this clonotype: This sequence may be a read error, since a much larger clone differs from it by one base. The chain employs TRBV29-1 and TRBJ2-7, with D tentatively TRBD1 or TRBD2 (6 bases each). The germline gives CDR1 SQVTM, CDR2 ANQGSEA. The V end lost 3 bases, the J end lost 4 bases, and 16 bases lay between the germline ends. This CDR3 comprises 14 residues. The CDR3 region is CSVEKGDGGYEQYF. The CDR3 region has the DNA TGCAGCGTTGAGAAGGGGGACGGGGGTTACGAGCAGTACTTC.

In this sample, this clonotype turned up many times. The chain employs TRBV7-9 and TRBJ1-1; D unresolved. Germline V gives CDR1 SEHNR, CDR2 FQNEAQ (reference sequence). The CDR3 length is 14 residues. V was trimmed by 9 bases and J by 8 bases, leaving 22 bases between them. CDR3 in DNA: TGTGCCAGTCGGCGGGAGGATCTAGCTGAGGAAGCTTTCTTT. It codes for CASRREDLAEEAFF.

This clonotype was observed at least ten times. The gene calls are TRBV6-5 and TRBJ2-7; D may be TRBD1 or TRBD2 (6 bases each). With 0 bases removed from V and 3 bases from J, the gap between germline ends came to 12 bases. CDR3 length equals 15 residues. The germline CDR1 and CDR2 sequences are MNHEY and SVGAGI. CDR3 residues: CASSYSDKGGYEQYF. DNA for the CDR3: TGTGCCAGCAGTTACTCGGACAAGGGGGGCTACGAGCAGTACTTC.

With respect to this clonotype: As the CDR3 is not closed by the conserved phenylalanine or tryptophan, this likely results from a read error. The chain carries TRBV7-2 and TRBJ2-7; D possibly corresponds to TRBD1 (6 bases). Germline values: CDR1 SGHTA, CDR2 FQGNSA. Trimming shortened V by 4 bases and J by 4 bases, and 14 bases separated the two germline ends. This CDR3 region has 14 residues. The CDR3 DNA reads TGTGCCAGCAGCTCCCGGGACACGGGGTACGAGCAGTACTGC. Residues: CASSSRDTGYEQYC.

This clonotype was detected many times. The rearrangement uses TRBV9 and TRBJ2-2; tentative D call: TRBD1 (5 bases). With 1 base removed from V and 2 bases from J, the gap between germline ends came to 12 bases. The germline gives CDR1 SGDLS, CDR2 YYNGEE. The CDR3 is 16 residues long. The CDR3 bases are TGTGCCAGCAGCGTAATGAGCAGGGCCAACACCGGGGAGCTGTTTTTT. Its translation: CASSVMSRANTGELFF. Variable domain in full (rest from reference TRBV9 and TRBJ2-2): DSGVTQTPKHLITATGQRVTLRCSPRSGDLSVYWYQQSLDQGLQFLIQYYNGEERAKGNILERFSAQQFPDLHSELNLSSLELGDSALYFCASSVMSRANTGELFFGEGSRLTVL.